The rows below give T cell receptor beta chains drawn from one sample of a study of T cells in Graves' hyperthyroidism and ophthalmopathy. TCRdb itself ran the multiplex PCR reads through MiXCR, one entry per CDR3 protein. Of more than 450,000 distinct CDR3 sequences listed, about 20% are singletons. The sequenced sample consisted of blood. The receptors originated from a man aged 35 to 55 with Graves' ophthalmopathy. Each CDR3 is given with its conserved first and last residue. The order of the fields is J gene, clone size, V gene, D gene, CDR3 length, CDR3 protein, CDR3 DNA. D genes are given only for firm matches. Size is stated for part of the rows, as once, few or many counts, or as a class when the clone is expanded.

j_gene: TRBJ2-5; abundance: .; v_gene: TRBV4-2; d_gene: .; len: 14; CDR3aa: CASSQAVLAETQYF; CDR3nt: TGTGCCAGCAGCCAAGCGGTCCTCGCGGAGACCCAGTACTTC
j_gene: TRBJ2-1; abundance: .; v_gene: TRBV13; d_gene: TRBD1; len: 18; CDR3aa: CASSLSLNRGVSYNEQFF; CDR3nt: TGTGCCAGCAGCTTGAGCCTCAACAGGGGCGTCTCCTACAATGAGCAGTTCTTC
j_gene: TRBJ2-7; abundance: many; v_gene: TRBV28; d_gene: .; len: 15; CDR3aa: CASSPRGRILYEQYF; CDR3nt: TGTGCCAGCAGTCCGAGAGGGAGGATACTTTACGAGCAGTACTTC
j_gene: TRBJ2-1; abundance: .; v_gene: TRBV10-2; d_gene: .; len: 12; CDR3aa: CASRDRQNEQFF; CDR3nt: TGCGCCAGCAGAGATCGACAGAATGAGCAGTTCTTC
j_gene: TRBJ1-1; abundance: few; v_gene: TRBV6-1; d_gene: .; len: 14; CDR3aa: CASSDVGSGTEAFF; CDR3nt: TGTGCCAGCAGTGATGTAGGGAGTGGGACTGAAGCTTTCTTT
j_gene: TRBJ1-5; abundance: many; v_gene: TRBV2; d_gene: .; len: 13; CDR3aa: CASRDLWNQPQHF; CDR3nt: TGTGCCAGCAGGGACCTTTGGAATCAGCCCCAGCATTTT
j_gene: TRBJ2-3; abundance: many; v_gene: TRBV12-3/TRBV12-4; d_gene: TRBD2; len: 14; CDR3aa: CASRLAGGRDTQYF; CDR3nt: TGTGCCAGCAGACTAGCGGGGGGAAGAGATACGCAGTATTTT
j_gene: TRBJ1-4; abundance: .; v_gene: TRBV12-3/TRBV12-4; d_gene: .; len: 16; CDR3aa: CASSLWGAATNEKLFF; CDR3nt: TGTGCCAGCAGTTTGTGGGGGGCCGCAACTAATGAAAAACTGTTTTTT
j_gene: TRBJ2-7; abundance: few; v_gene: TRBV7-2; d_gene: .; len: 14; CDR3aa: CASSRDSGSYEQYF; CDR3nt: TGTGCCTCCTCTCGGGATAGCGGATCCTACGAGCAGTACTTC
j_gene: TRBJ2-7; abundance: few; v_gene: TRBV18; d_gene: .; len: 15; CDR3aa: CASSPPIGKSYEQYF; CDR3nt: TGTGCCAGCTCACCACCAATCGGAAAATCCTACGAGCAGTACTTC
j_gene: TRBJ2-7; abundance: many; v_gene: TRBV4-1; d_gene: .; len: 17; CDR3aa: CASSQEITGSIAYEQYF; CDR3nt: TGCGCCAGCAGCCAAGAGATCACAGGGTCAATCGCCTACGAGCAGTACTTC
j_gene: TRBJ2-7; abundance: many; v_gene: TRBV12-3/TRBV12-4; d_gene: .; len: 14; CDR3aa: CASSSLRGVYEQYF; CDR3nt: TGTGCCAGCAGTTCCCTGCGGGGAGTCTACGAGCAGTACTTC
j_gene: TRBJ1-6; abundance: many; v_gene: TRBV14; d_gene: TRBD1; len: 16; CDR3aa: CASSQEGGAGNSPLHF; CDR3nt: TGTGCCAGCAGCCAAGAAGGGGGCGCGGGTAATTCACCCCTCCACTTT
j_gene: TRBJ2-5; abundance: .; v_gene: TRBV9; d_gene: TRBD2; len: 15; CDR3aa: CASSLSGTYQETQYF; CDR3nt: TGTGCCAGCAGCCTAAGCGGGACCTATCAAGAGACCCAGTACTTC
j_gene: TRBJ1-1; abundance: few; v_gene: TRBV4-1; d_gene: .; len: 15; CDR3aa: CASSQDSVPGTEAFF; CDR3nt: TGCGCCAGCAGCCAAGATTCGGTCCCGGGCACTGAAGCTTTCTTT
j_gene: TRBJ1-2; abundance: few; v_gene: TRBV7-9; d_gene: .; len: 12; CDR3aa: CASTQGDYGYTF; CDR3nt: TGTGCCAGCACCCAGGGAGACTATGGCTACACCTTC
j_gene: TRBJ2-5; abundance: many; v_gene: TRBV11-2; d_gene: .; len: 13; CDR3aa: CASSRTFQETQYF; CDR3nt: TGTGCCAGCAGCCGGACGTTCCAAGAGACCCAGTACTTC
j_gene: TRBJ2-7; abundance: many; v_gene: TRBV2; d_gene: TRBD2; len: 15; CDR3aa: CASSLLAGDLYEQYF; CDR3nt: TGTGCCAGCAGTCTACTAGCGGGAGACCTCTACGAGCAGTACTTC
j_gene: TRBJ1-5; abundance: many; v_gene: TRBV20-1; d_gene: .; len: 14; CDR3aa: CSARERTGNQPQHF; CDR3nt: TGCAGTGCTAGAGAGAGGACAGGCAATCAGCCCCAGCATTTT
j_gene: TRBJ2-1; abundance: .; v_gene: TRBV5-1; d_gene: TRBD1; len: 11; CDR3aa: CASSLTGDWFF; CDR3nt: TGCGCCAGCAGCCTCACAGGGGATTGGTTCTTC
j_gene: TRBJ2-3; abundance: many; v_gene: TRBV3-1; d_gene: .; len: 14; CDR3aa: CASSRPGGSGTQYF; CDR3nt: TGTGCCAGCAGCCGCCCCGGGGGTAGTGGTACGCAGTATTTT
j_gene: TRBJ1-4; abundance: few; v_gene: TRBV6-5; d_gene: .; len: 15; CDR3aa: CASSYGGEANEKLFF; CDR3nt: TGTGCCAGCAGTTACGGGGGCGAGGCTAATGAAAAACTGTTTTTT
j_gene: TRBJ1-5; abundance: few; v_gene: TRBV28; d_gene: .; len: 14; CDR3aa: CASSSPGGSQPQHF; CDR3nt: TGTGCCAGCAGCTCCCCGGGGGGGAGTCAGCCCCAGCATTTT
j_gene: TRBJ2-7; abundance: .; v_gene: TRBV7-3; d_gene: .; len: 13; CDR3aa: CASSLAEVGEQYF; CDR3nt: TGTGCCAGCAGCTTAGCCGAGGTGGGCGAGCAGTACTTC
j_gene: TRBJ2-5; abundance: few; v_gene: TRBV30; d_gene: .; len: 15; CDR3aa: CAWGWGHGVQETQYF; CDR3nt: TGTGCCTGGGGGTGGGGGCACGGAGTCCAAGAGACCCAGTACTTC
j_gene: TRBJ1-2; abundance: many; v_gene: TRBV30; d_gene: .; len: 14; CDR3aa: CAWSVQVFRAGYTF; CDR3nt: TGTGCCTGGAGTGTTCAGGTTTTCAGGGCCGGCTACACCTTC
j_gene: TRBJ2-1; abundance: .; v_gene: TRBV5-1; d_gene: .; len: 15; CDR3aa: CASSLGGIPYNEQFF; CDR3nt: TGCGCCAGCAGCTTGGGGGGGATCCCCTACAATGAGCAGTTCTTC
j_gene: TRBJ2-3; abundance: many; v_gene: TRBV5-1; d_gene: TRBD1; len: 16; CDR3aa: CASSLEGQTFTDTQYF; CDR3nt: TGCGCCAGCAGCTTGGAGGGACAGACTTTCACAGATACGCAGTATTTT
j_gene: TRBJ1-1; abundance: few; v_gene: TRBV19; d_gene: .; len: 14; CDR3aa: CASSIETAYTEAFF; CDR3nt: TGTGCCAGTAGTATTGAGACAGCCTACACTGAAGCTTTCTTT
j_gene: TRBJ2-1; abundance: .; v_gene: TRBV3-1; d_gene: TRBD2; len: 16; CDR3aa: CASSQLSGKSYNEQFF; CDR3nt: TGTGCCAGCAGCCAGCTAAGCGGGAAGTCCTACAATGAGCAGTTCTTC
j_gene: TRBJ1-2; abundance: .; v_gene: TRBV24-1; d_gene: TRBD1; len: 13; CDR3aa: CATSDFGQVGYTF; CDR3nt: TGTGCCACCAGTGATTTTGGACAGGTCGGCTACACCTTC
j_gene: TRBJ2-3; abundance: .; v_gene: TRBV9; d_gene: TRBD2; len: 13; CDR3aa: CASSASGGDTQYF; CDR3nt: TGTGCCAGCAGCGCATCGGGGGGGGATACGCAGTATTTT
j_gene: TRBJ2-1; abundance: .; v_gene: TRBV6-2/TRBV6-3; d_gene: TRBD2; len: 18; CDR3aa: CASGLTPLTSGGYNEQFF; CDR3nt: TGTGCCAGCGGCCTGACTCCATTAACTAGCGGGGGTTACAATGAGCAGTTCTTC
j_gene: TRBJ2-5; abundance: .; v_gene: TRBV20-1; d_gene: .; len: 12; CDR3aa: CSARDYQETQYF; CDR3nt: TGCAGTGCTAGGGACTACCAAGAGACCCAGTACTTC
j_gene: TRBJ2-3; abundance: .; v_gene: TRBV19; d_gene: .; len: 19; CDR3aa: CASSPDHPHSRDWQDTQYF; CDR3nt: TGTGCCAGTAGTCCAGACCACCCCCATAGTCGGGACTGGCAAGATACGCAGTATTTT
j_gene: TRBJ1-2; abundance: many; v_gene: TRBV12-3/TRBV12-4; d_gene: TRBD1; len: 18; CDR3aa: CASSFSFGTEDFNYGYTF; CDR3nt: TGTGCCAGCAGTTTTAGCTTCGGGACAGAGGATTTTAACTATGGCTACACCTTC
j_gene: TRBJ2-7; abundance: .; v_gene: TRBV14; d_gene: TRBD1; len: 16; CDR3aa: CASSLQAGTGLYEQYF; CDR3nt: TGTGCCAGCAGCCTTCAAGCCGGGACAGGCCTTTACGAGCAGTACTTC
j_gene: TRBJ2-1; abundance: once; v_gene: TRBV25-1; d_gene: TRBD2; len: 17; CDR3aa: CASSVPKVSGRANEQFF; CDR3nt: TGTGCCAGCAGTGTTCCCAAGGTCAGCGGGAGGGCGAATGAGCAGTTCTTC
j_gene: TRBJ2-4; abundance: .; v_gene: TRBV6-2/TRBV6-3; d_gene: .; len: 15; CDR3aa: CASSYFERAKNIQYF; CDR3nt: TGTGCCAGCAGTTACTTTGAGCGAGCCAAAAACATTCAGTACTTC
j_gene: TRBJ2-3; abundance: .; v_gene: TRBV27; d_gene: .; len: 14; CDR3aa: CASSLRGRADTQYF; CDR3nt: TGTGCCAGCAGTTTAAGGGGGAGGGCAGATACGCAGTATTTT
j_gene: TRBJ2-5; abundance: many; v_gene: TRBV2; d_gene: .; len: 11; CDR3aa: CASVYQETQYF; CDR3nt: TGTGCCAGCGTCTACCAAGAGACCCAGTACTTC
j_gene: TRBJ2-1; abundance: many; v_gene: TRBV20-1; d_gene: .; len: 13; CDR3aa: CSGRAASYNEQFF; CDR3nt: TGCAGTGGGCGCGCCGCCTCCTACAATGAGCAGTTCTTC